Listed here are 28 T cell receptor beta chains from one sample, sequenced in a study of blood T cell repertoires in COVID-19. This table comes from immunoSEQ multiplex PCR, and its TCRdb copy is limited to in-frame clones, with some not included. The sample yields 75,000 to 100,000 clones, around nine tenths seen once. Sequences were obtained from peripheral blood. These TCRs come from a woman aged 80 or over with acute or convalescent COVID-19.

CDR3 protein: CASSQDPGENYGYTF. As DNA, the CDR3 is TGCGCCAGCAGCCAAGATCCCGGGGAAAACTATGGCTACACCTTC. This sequence joins TRBV4-1 and TRBJ1-2; D is uncertain. Per the germline V gene, CDR1 is MGHRA and CDR2 is YSYEKL. This CDR3 has 15 residues. The V end lost 0 bases, the J end lost 2 bases, and 10 bases lay between the germline ends.

This chain joins TRBV5-6 and TRBJ2-3; the D gene is possibly TRBD1 (5 bases). Germline V gene data show CDR1 as SGHDT and CDR2 as YYEEEE. The CDR3 extends over 12 amino acids. V was pared by 6 bases and J by 8 bases, with 13 bases between. CDR3 in amino acids: CASNRGSPTQYF. CDR3 bases: TGTGCCAGCAATAGGGGCAGCCCTACGCAGTATTTT.

The chain joins TRBV5-1 to TRBJ2-7; D uncertain. Trimming took off 0 bases at V and 1 base at J, with 17 bases between the two ends. The CDR3 sequence is 17 residues long. Per germline, CDR1 SGHRS and CDR2 YFSETQ. The chain's CDR3 is CASSLVADHHKSYEQYF. The CDR3 nucleotides are TGCGCCAGCAGCTTGGTGGCAGATCATCACAAATCCTACGAGCAGTACTTC.

The genes are TRBV30 and TRBJ2-7, with 7 bases fitting TRBD1. V lost 8 bases and J lost 3; bases outside the gene matches: 7. Germline V CDR1 and CDR2: GTSNPN, SVGIG (reference sequence). CDR3 length: 12 amino acids. CDR3 sequence: CAQGDSHYEQYF. The CDR3 nucleotides are TGTGCCCAGGGGGACAGCCACTACGAGCAGTACTTC.

The chain carries TRBV4-2 and TRBJ2-2, with D tentatively TRBD1 (6 bases). Germline values: CDR1 LGHNA, CDR2 YNFKEQ. V dropped 5 bases and J dropped 6 bases, with 19 bases sitting between them. The CDR3 runs to 16 residues. In DNA, the CDR3 is TGTGCCAGCAGCTCAAGGGTGGGGCAGGGGTCCGGGGAGCTGTTTTTT. Translated: CASSSRVGQGSGELFF.

The rearrangement uses TRBV7-2 and TRBJ1-2, with D possibly being TRBD1 (6 bases). This CDR3 is built from 14 residues. V was pared by 2 bases and J by 9 bases, with 16 bases between. Germline V gene sequence: CDR1 SGHTA, CDR2 FQGNSA. CDR3 region: CASSLSYRVDRYTF. The CDR3 DNA sequence: TGTGCCAGCAGCTTAAGCTACAGGGTCGACCGCTACACCTTC.

In its sample, this clone was seen once. The chain recombines TRBV3-1 (or the pseudogene TRBV3-2) with TRBJ2-5; 7 nucleotides match TRBD2. CDR3 length: 17 amino acids. Trimming cost V 3 bases and J 5 bases; bases outside gene matches: 15. Germline V gene sequence: CDR1 LGHDT, CDR2 YNNKEL (reference sequence). Here the CDR3 reads CASSQGLAVKGGETQYF. As DNA, the CDR3 is TGTGCCAGCAGCCAGGGGCTAGCGGTCAAAGGCGGGGAGACCCAGTACTTC.

J is TRBJ2-3 and V is TRBV7-6; TRBD2 agrees at 10 bases. CDR3 length: 17 amino acids. The V gene's germline CDR1 is SGHVS and CDR2 FNYEAQ. V shed 3 bases, J shed 3 bases, and the junction held 9 bases outside the gene matches. The CDR3 region has the DNA TGTGCCAGCAGCTTTACTCCCGGGACTAGCGATACAGATACGCAGTATTTT. Translating it yields CASSFTPGTSDTDTQYF. Complete variable domain (other parts from reference TRBV7-6 and TRBJ2-3): GAGVSQSPRYKVTKRGQDVALRCDPISGHVSLYWYRQALGQGPEFLTYFNYEAQQDKSGLPNDRFSAERPEGSISTLTIQRTEQRDSAMYRCASSFTPGTSDTDTQYFGPGTRLTVL.

The V and J genes are TRBV6-5 and TRBJ2-2, with TRBD1 as a possible D gene (5 bases). The germline CDR1 and CDR2 sequences are MNHEY and SVGAGI. The CDR3 covers 13 residues. V was shortened by 7 bases and J by 1 base, with 7 bases between the two germline ends. CDR3 coding DNA: TGTGCCAGCACACAGGAGAACACCGGGGAGCTGTTTTTT. Translation gives CASTQENTGELFF.

This clone was counted only a few times. This rearrangement joins TRBV18 to TRBJ1-2, with 11 positions matching TRBD1. V was pared by 2 bases and J by 8 bases, with 4 bases of the junction left unmatched. CDR1 and CDR2 (germline): KGHSH, LQKENI. CDR3 length: 14 amino acids. The DNA of the CDR3 is TGTGCCAGCTCACCAACGGACAGGGGGCGCGGCTACACCTTC. Amino acids: CASSPTDRGRGYTF.

V and J are TRBV5-1 and TRBJ1-3, with D possibly being TRBD1 (5 bases). Germline V gene data show CDR1 as SGHRS and CDR2 as YFSETQ. There are 15 residues in the CDR3. V lost 1 base and J lost 0, with 8 bases in between. This chain's CDR3 is CASSLQGHSGNTIYF. Here the CDR3 DNA reads TGCGCCAGCAGCTTGCAGGGTCACTCTGGAAACACCATATATTTT.

This clone was seen only once. This chain connects TRBV2 to TRBJ2-2, with 7 bases that match TRBD1. Looked up from germline, CDR1 is SNHLY and CDR2 is FYNNEI. CDR3 length equals 14 residues. The trim removed 8 bases at V and 0 bases at J, leaving 3 bases unmatched. The CDR3 region is CASRDSANTGELFF. The CDR3 nucleotides are TGTGCCAGCCGGGACAGCGCGAACACCGGGGAGCTGTTTTTT.

The chain joins TRBV30 to TRBJ2-7, with 12 nucleotides matching TRBD1. The V gene's germline CDR1 is GTSNPN and CDR2 SVGIG (reference sequence). The CDR3 runs 15 residues. The trim removed 3 bases at V and 7 bases at J, leaving 10 bases unmatched. CDR3 region: CAWREPGQGAIEQYF. The DNA for the CDR3 is TGTGCCTGGAGGGAACCGGGACAGGGGGCGATTGAGCAGTACTTC.

This chain joins TRBV21-1 and TRBJ2-2; no check of the table's D call, TRBD1, against the DNA was made. TRBV21-1 is marked as a pseudogene. The CDR3 loop spans 16 amino acids. The CDR3 DNA sequence: TGTGCCAGCAGCAATGGACAAGGACGGCACCTCGGGGAGCTGTTTTTT. Encoded protein: CASSNGQGRHLGELFF.

The rearrangement joins TRBV2 to TRBJ1-1, with D possibly TRBD1 on 5 matching bases. Trimming pared 7 bases from V and 4 bases from J, leaving 19 bases between. The CDR3 is 15 residues long. Germline V lookup: CDR1 SNHLY, CDR2 FYNNEI. CDR3 DNA sequence: TGTGCCAGCAAATCCGGGAGCTCAGGGACCACTGAAGCTTTCTTT. This encodes CASKSGSSGTTEAFF.

This chain uses TRBV27 with TRBJ1-2, with TRBD1 matching over 11 bases. The junction had 3 bases not matched to a gene; V was cut back by 5 bases and J by 4 bases. The CDR3 contains 14 residues. Germline V CDR1 and CDR2: MNHEY, SMNVEV (reference sequence). The CDR3 protein is CASSRTGGPYGYTF. The CDR3 DNA follows: TGTGCCAGCAGTCGGACAGGGGGCCCCTATGGCTACACCTTC.

The chain uses TRBV30 and TRBJ1-5; the match to TRBD1 covers 12 bases. Trimming took 3 bases from V and 4 from J; bases not matched to a gene: 7. There are 16 residues in the CDR3. The germline gives CDR1 GTSNPN, CDR2 SVGIG (reference sequence). CDR3 sequence: CAWRLGTGGTNQPQHF. CDR3 coding DNA: TGTGCCTGGAGATTGGGGACAGGGGGCACAAATCAGCCCCAGCATTTT.

The chain joins TRBV3-1 (or the pseudogene TRBV3-2) to TRBJ2-2; 9 nucleotides align to TRBD1. CDR3 length: 14 residues. The junction had 10 bases not matched to a gene; V was cut back by 4 bases and J by 13 bases. Germline-derived CDR1 and CDR2 are LGHDT and YNNKEL (reference sequence). The CDR3 bases are TGTGCCAGCAGCCTGGGCTCCGGGACAGGGTCGCTGTTTTTT. Translation gives CASSLGSGTGSLFF.

The DNA for the CDR3 is TGTGCCAGCAGTCCGACAGTGTACGAGCAGTACTTC. The encoded protein is CASSPTVYEQYF. The chain couples TRBV12-3 or TRBV12-4 to TRBJ2-7, with D possibly TRBD1 on 5 matching bases. This CDR3 has 12 residues. The germline V and J ends were trimmed by 5 bases and 4 bases, with 9 bases remaining between them.

This chain links TRBV5-1 with TRBJ2-7; TRBD1 agrees at 8 bases. The CDR3 loop spans 13 amino acids. The V segment lost 4 bases and the J segment 5 bases; nucleotides outside the gene matches: 5. Germline V gene sequence: CDR1 SGHRS, CDR2 YFSETQ. The CDR3 DNA is TGCGCCAGCAGCACAGACAGGGGTGACGAGCAGTACTTC. Translation gives CASSTDRGDEQYF.

The chain carries TRBV7-9 and TRBJ2-5; possibly TRBD2 for D (5 bases). This CDR3 region has 15 residues. Germline V gene lookup returns CDR1 SEHNR and CDR2 FQNEAQ (reference sequence). The V end was cut by 5 bases, the J end by 0 bases, with 13 bases between. CDR3 amino acids: CASSPWTGNQETQYF. CDR3 in DNA: TGTGCCAGCAGCCCCTGGACGGGAAACCAAGAGACCCAGTACTTC.

The V gene is TRBV28, the J gene TRBJ2-2, with D possibly being TRBD2 (5 bases). The germline V gene has CDR1 MDHEN and CDR2 SYDVKM. Trimming took 5 bases from V and 4 from J, leaving 14 bases between them. CDR3 length: 15 residues. The CDR3 nucleotides read TGTGCCAGCAGTCCCTATAGTCGGGGCACCGGGGAGCTGTTTTTT. This gives the protein CASSPYSRGTGELFF.

This rearrangement joins TRBV5-8 to TRBJ2-5, with D perhaps matching TRBD2 (6 bases). From germline, CDR1 is SGHTS and CDR2 YDEGEE. The CDR3 contains 14 residues. Trimming stripped 6 bases from V and 1 base from J, with 13 bases between. CDR3 loop: CASTRPGLQETQYF. The CDR3 nucleotides read TGTGCCAGCACGCGACCGGGACTCCAAGAGACCCAGTACTTC.

This clone was detected a few times. The chain uses TRBV15 and TRBJ2-4, with D possibly being TRBD1 (5 bases). The CDR3 sequence is 16 residues long. Germline loops: CDR1 LNHNV, CDR2 YYDKDF (reference sequence). Trimming left V 1 base short and J 1 base short, with 11 bases between. The CDR3 loop reads CATSRGGPFAKNIQYF. The CDR3, as DNA: TGTGCCACCAGCAGAGGGGGCCCCTTCGCCAAAAACATTCAGTACTTC.

The chain is built from TRBV4-1 and TRBJ2-3; D perhaps matches TRBD2 (5 bases). The CDR3 runs 16 residues. Germline V gene data show CDR1 as MGHRA and CDR2 as YSYEKL. V lost 0 bases, J lost 0 bases, and 10 bases lay in between. The CDR3: CASSQDLASSTDTQYF. The CDR3, as DNA: TGCGCCAGCAGCCAAGATTTGGCTAGCAGCACAGATACGCAGTATTTT.

The rearrangement uses TRBV4-1 and TRBJ1-6; D gene uncertain. With 0 bases removed from V and 5 bases from J, the gap between germline ends came to 8 bases. This CDR3 is 15 amino acids long. CDR1 MGHRA and CDR2 YSYEKL come from the germline V gene. DNA for the CDR3: TGCGCCAGCAGCCAAGAATGGGCAGATAATTCACCCCTCCACTTT. Translating gives CASSQEWADNSPLHF.

The chain carries TRBV6-6 and TRBJ1-1; D is undetermined. V was shortened by 2 bases and J by 0 bases, with 7 bases between the two germline ends. CDR3 length: 14 residues. The germline V gene has CDR1 MNHNY and CDR2 SVGAGI (reference sequence). The CDR3 spells CASSYDIMNTEAFF. In DNA, the CDR3 is TGTGCCAGCAGTTACGACATTATGAACACTGAAGCTTTCTTT.

Only one count was recorded for this clone. The chain is built from TRBV28 and TRBJ1-2; 7 bases are a match to TRBD1. The CDR3 length is 13 residues. The germline CDR1 and CDR2 sequences are MDHEN and SYDVKM. Trimming cost V 4 bases and J 8 bases; bases outside gene matches: 7. CDR3 sequence (DNA): TGTGCCAGCAGTTCCCAGCCAGGGGGAGGCTACACCTTC. Translating it yields CASSSQPGGGYTF.